A single T cell receptor (beta chain) is shown here with its context. TRB rearrangements spanning V, D and J were amplified using mixed TRB-A/B primers. TCRdb reprocessed the multiplex PCR reads via MiXCR and lists one record per CDR3 protein. The sample records more than 6,500 distinct CDR3 sequences, roughly 29% being singletons. These data come from a study of T cell repertoires in aging, cancer and after chemotherapy. Amplification of TCR beta used genomic DNA extracted from peripheral blood. With 4 bases clipped from V and 8 bases from J, the junction kept 24 bases outside the gene matches. Germline assignment: CDR1 SGHVS and CDR2 FNYEAQ. This CDR3 has 20 residues.

Sequenced: blood. This rearrangement joins TRBV7-6 to TRBJ2-1, with 9 bases that match TRBD1. The TCR originated in a human donor with a blood cancer. The donor label of this sample is uncertain. The CDR3 DNA sequence: TGTGCCAGCAGCTCACAGCTGTTGGGGGGAGGACAGGGGAGTGTCCATGAGCAGTTCTTC. Translation gives CASSSQLLGGGQGSVHEQFF.